This T cell receptor (beta chain) is from a study of cytomegalovirus exposure and HLA in healthy donors. Study results and caveats: Sequencing artifact likely explains a cluster of highly shared sequence variants. Presence/absence analyses rested on an assumption that sequencing depth was roughly uniform across donors. The study recorded over 150 TCR beta chains that were cytomegalovirus-associated.

This CDR3 spans 15 amino acids. The V and J ends lost 1 base and 2 bases respectively, with 11 bases between them. Germline CDR1 and CDR2: MGHDK and SYGVNS. The PCR was carried out with 60 Vbeta primers and 13 Jbeta primers. Sequenced by immunoSEQ multiplex PCR; TCRdb stores in-frame clones only, minus some. The table for this sample gives under 65,000 clones. Of note for this clone: Its target is unknown.

Specimen: PBMCs. The rearrangement uses TRBV25-1 and TRBJ1-2, with D tentatively TRBD1 (5 bases). This clonotype was sampled from a woman aged 35 to 49 in good health and CMV-seronegative. The chain's CDR3 is CASSELQGANYGYTF. In DNA form, the CDR3 reads TGTGCCAGCAGTGAATTGCAAGGGGCCAACTATGGCTACACCTTC.